The 24 T cell receptor beta chains below all came from one sample that was sequenced in a study of beta chain features in type 1 diabetes. Isolated RNA was reverse transcribed in full, so expressed TCRB transcripts were sequenced. Profiling relied on immunoSEQ multiplex PCR, and the TCRdb table lists in-frame clones only, not all of them. The sample holds about 150,000 clones; about 7.8% are singletons and the top ten take about 0.95%. Their antigens are not known. Study-wide results and limits: Within each of all four CD4+ subsets, Type 1 diabetes patients had TCRB CDR3s that were moderately but significantly shorter.

Sequenced material: central memory CD4+ T cells from blood. All receptors come from a middle-aged woman with type 1 diabetes.

This clone has more than one count but fewer than ten. The chain uses TRBV27 and TRBJ2-7, with TRBD1 as a possible D gene (5 bases). Germline V gene data show CDR1 as MNHEY and CDR2 as SMNVEV (reference sequence). The CDR3 has 14 residues. The V end lost 3 bases, the J end lost 2 bases, and 11 bases lay between the germline ends. Here the CDR3 reads CASSLQGLPYEQYF. CDR3 in DNA: TGTGCCAGCAGTTTGCAGGGCCTCCCCTACGAGCAGTACTTC.

This clone was counted only a few times. V usage is TRBV4-3 and J usage is TRBJ1-5; D remains unclear. From germline, CDR1 is LGHNA and CDR2 YSLEER. The germline V and J ends were trimmed by 1 base and 6 bases, with 16 bases remaining between them. The length of the CDR3 is 16 residues. The CDR3 nucleotides read TGCGCCAGCAGCCAAGGAACGGGTGAGGGTCGTCAGCCCCAGCATTTT. This encodes CASSQGTGEGRQPQHF.

This clone has only a few counts. V is TRBV7-2 and J is TRBJ2-5; TRBD1 agrees at 8 bases. The junction had 5 bases not matched to a gene; V was cut back by 3 bases and J by 5 bases. This CDR3 spans 14 amino acids. In germline, CDR1 is SGHTA, CDR2 FQGNSA. The CDR3 DNA is TGTGCCAGCAGCTTCCTTCGACAGGGGGAGACCCAGTACTTC. Translated: CASSFLRQGETQYF.

This clone was found a few times. The rearrangement links TRBV5-4 to TRBJ2-2; possibly TRBD1 for D (5 bases). Trimming removed 5 bases at V and 6 bases at J, with 11 bases between. This CDR3 has 13 amino acids. Germline-derived CDR1 and CDR2 are SGHNT and YYREEE (reference sequence). CDR3 sequence: CASRPQEPGELFF. DNA of the CDR3: TGTGCCAGCAGGCCACAGGAGCCCGGGGAGCTGTTTTTT. The full variable domain, in which reference TRBV5-4 and TRBJ2-2 provide the parts outside the CDR3, is ETGVTQSPTHLIKTRGQQVTLRCSSQSGHNTVSWYQQALGQGPQFIFQYYREEENGRGNFPPRFSGLQFPNYSSELNVNALELDDSALYLCASRPQEPGELFFGEGSRLTVL.

In this sample, this clone turned up a few times. This chain uses TRBV6-5 with TRBJ1-6; D perhaps matches TRBD1 (6 bases). Germline V gene lookup returns CDR1 MNHEY and CDR2 SVGAGI. The CDR3 sequence is 15 residues long. V gave up 6 bases and J gave up 7 bases, with 16 bases separating them. DNA of the CDR3: TGTGCCAGCAGCCGGCTGACAGGTTCCAATTCACCCCTCCACTTT. As protein: CASSRLTGSNSPLHF.

This clone was detected only a few times. The chain couples TRBV25-1 to TRBJ1-3; a weak D match, TRBD1 (5 bases). The germline gives CDR1 MGHDK, CDR2 SYGVNS. Trimming cost V 4 bases and J 4 bases, with 11 bases left between them. The CDR3 length is 14 residues. The DNA for the CDR3 is TGTGCCAGCAGTGGGTCCTCAGGGGGAAACACCATATATTTT. It is translated as CASSGSSGGNTIYF.

The chain couples TRBV15 to TRBJ2-5; 12 bases map to TRBD2. The CDR3 is 18 residues long. Trimming cost V 0 bases and J 3 bases; bases outside gene matches: 8. Germline V gene sequence: CDR1 LNHNV, CDR2 YYDKDF (reference sequence). The CDR3: CATSRDSLAGGGKETQYF. For the CDR3, the DNA is TGTGCCACCAGCAGAGATTCCCTAGCGGGAGGGGGAAAAGAGACCCAGTACTTC.

This clone was found a few times. The genes are TRBV7-2 and TRBJ2-3; 11 bases fit TRBD2. The CDR3 totals 16 residues. CDR1 and CDR2 (germline): SGHTA, FQGNSA. J was trimmed by 8 bases and V by 7 bases; bases with no gene match: 14. The CDR3 DNA reads TGTGCCAGCACCTCCCTAGCGGGAGGACCCGGGGCTACGCAGTATTTT. Translated: CASTSLAGGPGATQYF.

The rearrangement joins TRBV30 to TRBJ1-1; a weak D match, TRBD1 (6 bases). Trimming left V 4 bases short and J 10 bases short, with 16 bases between. The CDR3 is made up of 12 amino acids. Germline V CDR1 and CDR2: GTSNPN, SVGIG (reference sequence). The chain's CDR3 is CAWKRGLGGAFF. The CDR3 DNA sequence: TGTGCCTGGAAAAGGGGCTTAGGGGGAGCTTTCTTT.

This clone was detected a few times. This rearrangement joins TRBV11-1 to TRBJ2-7; 7 nucleotides align to TRBD1. CDR1 is SGHAT and CDR2 is FQDESV in the germline V gene (reference sequence). The V segment lost 5 bases and the J segment 4 bases; nucleotides outside the gene matches: 11. The CDR3 loop spans 15 amino acids. CDR3 coding DNA: TGTGCCAGCAGCCAGACAGGGCCGGCTTTATACGAGCAGTACTTC. Its translation: CASSQTGPALYEQYF.

This clone was counted many times. The chain uses TRBV2 and TRBJ2-1, with TRBD2 matching 8 bases. Germline V gives CDR1 SNHLY, CDR2 FYNNEI. The CDR3 is made up of 15 amino acids. V was pared by 8 bases and J by 4 bases, with 10 bases of the junction left unmatched. As DNA, the CDR3 is TGTGCCAGCGCACGAGGAGCGGGGGCTTACAATGAGCAGTTCTTC. Translation gives CASARGAGAYNEQFF.

The chain joins TRBV20-1 to TRBJ2-1; D is ambiguous. This CDR3 region has 11 residues. Germline lookup yields CDR1 DFQATT and CDR2 SNEGSKA (reference sequence). V gave up 3 bases and J gave up 8 bases, with 8 bases separating them. CDR3 nucleotides: TGCAGTGCTAGTGAGAGTTATGAGCAGTTCTTC. This gives the protein CSASESYEQFF.

This clone occurred a few times. The chain couples TRBV7-7 to TRBJ2-5; a weak D match, TRBD2 (6 bases). Germline V CDR1 and CDR2: SSHAT, FNYEAQ (reference sequence). The CDR3 contains 14 residues. With 6 bases removed from V and 3 bases from J, the gap between germline ends came to 14 bases. CDR3 DNA: TGTGCCAGCAGACCAGCTTCGGGGGAAGAGACCCAGTACTTC. It codes for CASRPASGEETQYF.

This clone turned up a few times. The chain uses TRBV29-1 and TRBJ1-3, with D hard to call. This CDR3 region has 14 residues. CDR1 is SQVTM and CDR2 is ANQGSEA in the germline V gene. Trimming left V 4 bases short and J 0 bases short, with 10 bases between. The CDR3 loop is CSVVRRSSGNTIYF. CDR3 DNA sequence: TGCAGCGTTGTACGTCGGTCCTCTGGAAACACCATATATTTT.

The sample holds a few counts of this clone. The J gene is TRBJ1-1, the V gene TRBV29-1; D might be TRBD1 (5 bases). The CDR3 length is 16 residues. V was pared by 3 bases and J by 5 bases, with 22 bases between. Germline V gene data show CDR1 as SQVTM and CDR2 as ANQGSEA. The CDR3 DNA follows: TGCAGCGTTGAGGGGCTTGGTCAGGGAAAGGGTACTGAAGCTTTCTTT. The encoded protein is CSVEGLGQGKGTEAFF.

The rearrangement uses TRBV29-1 and TRBJ1-1, with D perhaps matching TRBD1 (5 bases). From germline, CDR1 is SQVTM and CDR2 ANQGSEA. The CDR3 spans 13 residues. V lost 3 bases and J 0 bases, leaving 8 bases between the germline ends. CDR3 protein: CSVDQGMNTEAFF. The CDR3 nucleotides are TGCAGCGTTGATCAGGGTATGAACACTGAAGCTTTCTTT.

This chain connects TRBV7-2 to TRBJ1-5; D possibly corresponds to TRBD1 (5 bases). CDR3 length equals 15 residues. The V end lost 4 bases, the J end lost 11 bases, and 21 bases lay between the germline ends. Germline CDR1 is SGHTA and CDR2 is FQGNSA. The CDR3 spells CASSSHSGTRASQHF. The CDR3 DNA follows: TGTGCCAGCAGCTCCCATTCAGGGACTAGAGCGTCCCAGCATTTT. The full variable domain, in which reference TRBV7-2 and TRBJ1-5 provide the parts outside the CDR3, is GAGVSQSPSNKVTEKGKDVELRCDPISGHTALYWYRQSLGQGLEFLIYFQGNSAPDKSGLPSDRFSAERTGGSVSTLTIQRTQQEDSAVYLCASSSHSGTRASQHFGDGTRLSIL.

The chain joins TRBV4-1 to TRBJ2-5; tentative D call: TRBD1 (5 bases). The CDR3 consists of 13 residues. CDR1 and CDR2 (germline): MGHRA, YSYEKL. Between the trimmed V and J ends, which lost 5 bases and 2 bases, there was a span of 9 bases. The CDR3 bases are TGCGCCAGCAGCTGGGGCAGTCAAGAGACCCAGTACTTC. It specifies CASSWGSQETQYF.

This clone was found a few times. The genes are TRBV11-1 and TRBJ2-1, with TRBD2 identical over 12 bases. V shed 4 bases and J 3 bases; nucleotides not matched to a gene: 4. The germline V gene encodes CDR1 SGHAT and CDR2 FQDESV (reference sequence). CDR3 size: 16 residues. This chain's CDR3 is CASSSLAGGGYNEQFF. The CDR3 bases are TGTGCCAGCAGCTCACTAGCGGGAGGAGGCTACAATGAGCAGTTCTTC.

V usage is TRBV7-2 and J usage is TRBJ2-1; weak D call: TRBD2 (5 bases). V dropped 3 bases and J dropped 3 bases, with 9 bases sitting between them. Germline loops: CDR1 SGHTA, CDR2 FQGNSA. The length of the CDR3 is 14 residues. The CDR3 sequence: CASSLSGVYNEQFF. CDR3 DNA: TGTGCCAGCAGCTTGAGCGGAGTCTACAATGAGCAGTTCTTC.

The chain is built from TRBV5-1 and TRBJ2-7, with TRBD1 matching 8 bases. Trimming removed 4 bases from V and 2 bases from J; junction bases left unmatched: 8. The germline V gene has CDR1 SGHRS and CDR2 YFSETQ. The CDR3 loop spans 15 amino acids. Here the CDR3 DNA reads TGCGCCAGCAGCCCTACCGGGACAGGTGCCTACGAGCAGTACTTC. The encoded protein is CASSPTGTGAYEQYF.

This clone was detected only a few times. The gene calls are TRBV19 and TRBJ1-1, with TRBD1 as a possible D gene (6 bases). Per the germline V gene, CDR1 is LNHDA and CDR2 is SQIVND (reference sequence). Trimming pared 3 bases from V and 5 bases from J, leaving 16 bases between. The CDR3 spans 15 residues. The CDR3 sequence: CASSIPGQSRTEAFF. CDR3 coding DNA: TGTGCCAGTAGTATCCCTGGACAGAGTAGGACTGAAGCTTTCTTT.

This clone was detected only a few times. In the same sample, other DNA sequences code for this CDR3. The J gene is TRBJ2-7, the V gene TRBV2; D perhaps matches TRBD1 (5 bases). CDR3 size: 12 residues. Germline CDR1 is SNHLY and CDR2 is FYNNEI. V gave up 5 bases and J gave up 1 base, with 6 bases separating them. CDR3 coding DNA: TGTGCCAGCAGTAGACAGTCCTACGAGCAGTACTTC. Translation gives CASSRQSYEQYF.

Ten or more counts support this clone. J is TRBJ2-1 and V is TRBV7-2, with TRBD1 matching 9 bases. J was trimmed by 9 bases and V by 4 bases; bases with no gene match: 7. This CDR3 region has 14 residues. CDR1 and CDR2 from the germline V gene are SGHTA and FQGNSA. The CDR3 DNA sequence: TGTGCCAGCAGCTGGGGACAGGGAGAAGGTGAGCAGTTCTTC. Protein product: CASSWGQGEGEQFF. The full variable domain, completed using reference TRBV7-2 and TRBJ2-1, is GAGVSQSPSNKVTEKGKDVELRCDPISGHTALYWYRQSLGQGLEFLIYFQGNSAPDKSGLPSDRFSAERTGGSVSTLTIQRTQQEDSAVYLCASSWGQGEGEQFFGPGTRLTVL.